These 10 T cell receptor beta chains came from one sample sequenced in a study of identical twins (dated by TCRdb to the mid-2010s). The library was built by means of 5' RACE. Instrument used: Illumina HiSeq 2000. TCRdb itself trimmed the public reads at Q25 with fastp, ran MiXCR and retained productive beta chains. Every distinct CDR3 protein forms one entry, paired with its most common genes and DNA. For this sample the table gives fewer than 250,000 distinct CDR3 sequences, of which 5.5% to 8% were detected only once. Clones ranked in the top ten supply more than 3% of the sample. The same specimen was also included in a second study, on yellow fever vaccine responses in identical twins.

What was sequenced was memory (CD45RO+) T cells sorted from blood. The cell subset or site label, read with the paper, signifies: CD45RO+ enriched T cells. The receptors originated from a woman aged 18-29 years in good health.

The rearrangement joins TRBV7-3 to TRBJ2-1; D not resolved. Per germline, CDR1 SGHTA and CDR2 FQGTGA. Between the trimmed V and J ends, which lost 2 bases and 10 bases, there was a span of 18 bases. CDR3 length: 15 residues. The CDR3 protein is CASSLGLPMNTEQFF. The CDR3 bases are TGTGCCAGCAGCTTAGGTCTTCCGATGAACACAGAGCAGTTCTTC.

There are many counts of this clonotype. The chain uses TRBV11-2 and TRBJ1-4; D is unresolved. The germline V gene has CDR1 SGHAT and CDR2 FQNNGV. Trimming stripped 5 bases from V and 7 bases from J, with 17 bases between. This CDR3 has 15 residues. The CDR3 region has the DNA TGTGCCAGCAGCCATCCAGCCGCGGGGAGTGAAAAACTGTTTTTT. Translating it yields CASSHPAAGSEKLFF.

This clonotype was seen repeatedly, ten times or more. CDR3: CATSRDKEGAFYNEQFF. CDR3 nucleotide sequence: TGTGCCACCAGCAGAGATAAGGAGGGGGCGTTCTACAATGAGCAGTTCTTC. This chain joins TRBV15 and TRBJ2-1; a possible D gene is TRBD1 (7 bases). Germline CDR1 reads LNHNV; CDR2 reads YYDKDF (reference sequence). The V end lost 0 bases, the J end lost 3 bases, and 15 bases lay between the germline ends. This CDR3 is built from 17 residues.

In its sample, this clonotype was seen many times. The rearrangement joins TRBV7-8 to TRBJ2-5; possibly TRBD2 for D (6 bases). V lost 6 bases and J 4 bases, leaving 15 bases between the germline ends. Looked up from germline, CDR1 is SGHVS and CDR2 is FQNEAQ. The CDR3 is 14 amino acids. The chain's CDR3 is CASRGGVVGETQYF. The CDR3 DNA is TGTGCCAGCAGGGGCGGGGTGGTAGGAGAGACCCAGTACTTC.

The chain employs TRBV15 and TRBJ2-5, with 7 bases fitting TRBD1. With V trimmed by 3 bases and J by 1 base, 5 bases remained unmatched. CDR1 and CDR2 (germline): LNHNV, YYDKDF (reference sequence). This CDR3 has 15 residues. The CDR3 coding sequence is TGTGCCACCAGCAGGGACAGGAGCTCCCAAGAGACCCAGTACTTC. Translating it yields CATSRDRSSQETQYF. Based on the CDR3 plus reference TRBV15 and TRBJ2-5, the full variable domain is DAMVIQNPRYQVTQFGKPVTLSCSQTLNHNVMYWYQQKSSQAPKLLFHYYDKDFNNEADTPDNFQSRRPNTSFCFLDIRSPGLGDTAMYLCATSRDRSSQETQYFGPGTRLLVL.

This clonotype was picked up many times. J is TRBJ2-2 and V is TRBV4-1; 10 bases align to TRBD1. The CDR3 totals 17 residues. Germline CDR1 MGHRA, CDR2 YSYEKL. V was pared by 2 bases and J by 6 bases, with 9 bases of the junction left unmatched. The CDR3 loop is CASSQRTGTGVPGELFF. The CDR3 DNA reads as TGCGCCAGCAGCCAACGCACCGGGACAGGGGTTCCCGGGGAGCTGTTTTTT.

This clonotype was counted a few times. The gene calls are TRBV11-2 and TRBJ2-2, with 12 nucleotides matching TRBD2. There are 16 residues in the CDR3. V lost 5 bases and J lost 6; bases outside the gene matches: 7. The germline V gene has CDR1 SGHAT and CDR2 FQNNGV. In nucleotides, the CDR3 is TGTGCCAGCAGCCCACTAGCGGGGGGTTCCGCCGGGGAGCTGTTTTTT. Amino acids: CASSPLAGGSAGELFF.

This clonotype showed up many times. J is TRBJ2-3 and V is TRBV29-1; 7 positions match TRBD1. The CDR3 has 15 amino acids. Germline CDR1 reads SQVTM; CDR2 reads ANQGSEA. Germline trimming cut 7 bases from V and 4 bases from J; bases unmatched to any gene: 14. The CDR3 protein is CSGTGQWTGADTQYF. The CDR3, as DNA: TGCAGCGGGACGGGACAGTGGACCGGGGCAGATACGCAGTATTTT.

This clonotype was seen at least ten times. This chain links TRBV5-1 with TRBJ1-1; D gene unclear. The CDR3 is made up of 16 amino acids. CDR1 is SGHRS and CDR2 is YFSETQ in the germline V gene. Trimming shortened V by 4 bases and J by 1 base, and 17 bases separated the two germline ends. The CDR3 DNA is TGCGCCAGCAGCCGCATACCCTCGGATGGGAACACTGAAGCTTTCTTT. Translation gives CASSRIPSDGNTEAFF.

The chain joins TRBV14 to TRBJ2-1; D may be TRBD2 (5 bases). Trimming removed 3 bases from V and 0 bases from J, with 15 bases in between. In germline, CDR1 is SGHDN, CDR2 FVKESK. The CDR3 spans 17 residues. Here the CDR3 DNA reads TGTGCCAGCAGCCAGGGGAGCTTCCTCAGCTCCTACAATGAGCAGTTCTTC. Its translation: CASSQGSFLSSYNEQFF.